One sample yielded the 23 T cell receptor beta chains listed below, sequenced in a study of blood T cell repertoires in COVID-19. TCRdb's copy holds only in-frame clones and misses some; the assay was immunoSEQ multiplex PCR. The table has some 80,000 clones, over 80% seen once; the top ten hold 3.5% to 4%. Sequenced input: peripheral blood. All receptors come from a man over 45 with acute or convalescent COVID-19.

This clone was seen more than once but under ten times. The DNA for the CDR3 is TGTGCCATCAGTGAGTCGATACAGGCAACCCAGCATTTT. Encoded protein: CAISESIQATQHF. The rearrangement joins TRBV10-3 to TRBJ1-5; possible D gene TRBD1, 5 bases. CDR1 and CDR2 (germline): ENHRY, SYGVKD. The CDR3 runs to 13 residues. V was pared by 0 bases and J by 11 bases, with 11 bases between.

The chain carries TRBV6-5 and TRBJ1-2; D is perhaps TRBD1 (6 bases). Trimming took off 6 bases at V and 6 bases at J, with 14 bases between the two ends. Germline V gene lookup returns CDR1 MNHEY and CDR2 SVGAGI. The CDR3 totals 13 residues. For the CDR3, the DNA is TGTGCCAGCAGAACCGGACAGTCGGATGGCTACACCTTC. This sequence encodes CASRTGQSDGYTF.

V usage is TRBV19 and J usage is TRBJ1-1, with 9 bases matching TRBD1. This CDR3 comprises 14 residues. The J segment lost 7 bases and the V segment lost 6 bases, leaving 9 bases of the junction unmatched. The germline gives CDR1 LNHDA, CDR2 SQIVND (reference sequence). In DNA, the CDR3 is TGTGCCAGTAGCAGAGGGACAGGGTACGGTGAAGCTTTCTTT. Translating it yields CASSRGTGYGEAFF. The full variable domain, with the rest looked up from reference TRBV19 and TRBJ1-1, is DGGITQSPKYLFRKEGQNVTLSCEQNLNHDAMYWYRQDPGQGLRLIYYSQIVNDFQKGDIAEGYSVSREKKESFPLTVTSAQKNPTAFYLCASSRGTGYGEAFFGQGTRLTVV.

This clone was picked up one time. This chain joins TRBV4-3 and TRBJ1-2; 9 bases map to TRBD1. Germline V lookup: CDR1 LGHNA, CDR2 YSLEER. V was clipped by 0 bases and J by 8 bases; unmatched bases: 10. The CDR3 has 16 residues. In nucleotides, the CDR3 is TGCGCCAGCAGCCAAGATTTCTCGGGACAGGGAATCGGCTACACCTTC. This codes for CASSQDFSGQGIGYTF.

The J gene is TRBJ1-5, the V gene TRBV6-5; no reliable D call. Germline V gives CDR1 MNHEY, CDR2 SVGAGI. The CDR3 covers 15 residues. V lost 8 bases and J 0 bases, leaving 14 bases between the germline ends. Written as DNA, the CDR3 is TGTGCCAGCGCATCGGGGTCCTATAGCAATCAGCCCCAGCATTTT. Translating gives CASASGSYSNQPQHF.

J is TRBJ1-2 and V is TRBV28; D unclear. The CDR3 runs 12 residues. Germline-derived CDR1 and CDR2 are MDHEN and SYDVKM. The germline V and J ends were trimmed by 8 bases and 8 bases, with 15 bases remaining between them. As DNA, the CDR3 is TGTGCCAGCTACGAGCTTGCGGGAGGCTACACCTTC. Residues: CASYELAGGYTF.

The chain uses TRBV19 and TRBJ1-5, with D unclear. Germline V gives CDR1 LNHDA, CDR2 SQIVND (reference sequence). V was trimmed by 6 bases and J by 7 bases, leaving 10 bases between them. The CDR3 covers 12 residues. The CDR3 sequence is CASSWAGQPQHF. The DNA of the CDR3 is TGTGCCAGTAGCTGGGCGGGACAGCCCCAGCATTTT.

V usage is TRBV5-6 and J usage is TRBJ2-2; 9 bases match TRBD2. Germline V gene lookup returns CDR1 SGHDT and CDR2 YYEEEE. The CDR3 is 14 amino acids. V was pared by 3 bases and J by 7 bases, with 4 bases of the junction left unmatched. The CDR3 sequence: CASSSTRGGGELFF. CDR3 bases: TGTGCCAGCAGCTCAACGCGGGGGGGCGGGGAGCTGTTTTTT.

This chain connects TRBV13 to TRBJ2-2, with D tentatively TRBD1 (6 bases). The length of the CDR3 is 16 residues. From germline, CDR1 is PRHDT and CDR2 FYEKMQ (reference sequence). V was clipped by 4 bases and J by 1 base, with 13 bases between them. This CDR3 is CASSSLRGGNTGELFF. The CDR3, as DNA: TGTGCCAGCAGCTCCCTCCGAGGGGGGAACACCGGGGAGCTGTTTTTT.

There are a few counts of this clone. The chain couples TRBV27 to TRBJ2-5, with a possible D match to TRBD2 (7 bases). Germline-derived CDR1 and CDR2 are MNHEY and SMNVEV (reference sequence). The CDR3 sequence is 14 residues long. Trimming took off 6 bases at V and 5 bases at J, with 16 bases between the two ends. CDR3 bases: TGTGCCAGCAGACTACAGGGAGCGGGGGAGACCCAGTACTTC. Translated: CASRLQGAGETQYF.

This clone showed up just once. The chain joins TRBV9 to TRBJ2-3, with TRBD2 identical over 9 bases. The CDR3 is 16 residues long. After removal of 4 bases from V and 3 bases from J, the junction contained 9 bases not matched to a gene. Germline V CDR1 and CDR2: SGDLS, YYNGEE. The CDR3, as DNA: TGTGCCAGCAGCCACGCCAGCGGGGGGTATACAGATACGCAGTATTTT. It is translated as CASSHASGGYTDTQYF.

The chain uses TRBV11-3 and TRBJ1-6; D may be TRBD1 (5 bases). Germline V gene data show CDR1 as SGHNT and CDR2 as YENEEA. The CDR3 has 17 amino acids. The V and J ends lost 1 base and 6 bases respectively, with 16 bases between them. The CDR3 here is CASSLVGPRGSNSPLHF. Written as DNA, the CDR3 is TGTGCCAGCAGCTTAGTAGGGCCGCGGGGGAGTAATTCACCCCTCCACTTT.

The genes are TRBV7-2 and TRBJ1-5; D may be TRBD1 (6 bases). V lost 2 bases and J 12 bases, leaving 14 bases between the germline ends. Germline lookup yields CDR1 SGHTA and CDR2 FQGNSA. CDR3 size: 13 residues. CDR3: CASSLSTQGNQHF. CDR3 coding DNA: TGTGCCAGCAGCTTATCCACCCAGGGGAACCAGCATTTT.

This chain connects TRBV27 to TRBJ2-7; the D is unclear. The V end lost 4 bases, the J end lost 2 bases, and 12 bases lay between the germline ends. The CDR3 consists of 14 residues. Germline loops: CDR1 MNHEY, CDR2 SMNVEV (reference sequence). Here the CDR3 reads CASSYRGEAYEQYF. Written as DNA, the CDR3 is TGTGCCAGCAGTTATCGCGGAGAGGCCTACGAGCAGTACTTC.

The chain is built from TRBV28 and TRBJ1-2, with 9 bases lining up with TRBD1. J lost 2 bases, V lost 4 bases, and 23 bases had no gene match. Germline CDR1 and CDR2: MDHEN and SYDVKM. The CDR3 runs 21 residues. The CDR3 region is CASSYPPAGRDRERSNYGYTF. CDR3 sequence (DNA): TGTGCCAGCAGTTACCCCCCGGCAGGCCGGGACAGGGAAAGGAGCAACTATGGCTACACCTTC.

The rearrangement links TRBV4-1 to TRBJ1-5; no firm D call. This CDR3 is built from 17 residues. The germline V gene has CDR1 MGHRA and CDR2 YSYEKL. V lost 2 bases and J 1 base, leaving 15 bases between the germline ends. CDR3 loop: CASSQSSKSESNQPQHF. As DNA, the CDR3 is TGCGCCAGCAGCCAAAGCTCTAAATCCGAGAGCAATCAGCCCCAGCATTTT.

This clone was seen only a few times. The chain is built from TRBV12-5 and TRBJ2-3; possibly TRBD1 for D (5 bases). From germline, CDR1 is LGHNT and CDR2 FRNRAP. The CDR3 has 13 amino acids. V lost 5 bases, J lost 5 bases, and 11 bases lay in between. This chain's CDR3 is CASGTQTGDTQYF. In DNA, the CDR3 is TGTGCTAGTGGTACCCAAACAGGAGATACGCAGTATTTT.

This chain uses TRBV18 with TRBJ2-3; 8 nucleotides line up with TRBD2. Per the germline V gene, CDR1 is KGHSH and CDR2 is LQKENI. The V and J ends lost 2 bases and 4 bases, in that order; junction bases with no gene match: 2. This CDR3 contains 14 residues. CDR3 amino acids: CASSPSGGSDTQYF. The CDR3, as DNA: TGTGCCAGCTCACCAAGCGGGGGTTCAGATACGCAGTATTTT.

The chain links TRBV2 to TRBJ2-1; D gene unclear. Trimming took 5 bases from V and 4 from J, leaving 15 bases between them. The CDR3 length is 15 residues. Looked up from germline, CDR1 is SNHLY and CDR2 is FYNNEI. The CDR3 DNA follows: TGTGCCAGCAGTCCGCCGCCTAGGCGGTACAATGAGCAGTTCTTC. Amino acid sequence: CASSPPPRRYNEQFF.

The genes are TRBV7-9 and TRBJ1-1, with D tentatively TRBD1 (5 bases). The V and J ends lost 1 base and 5 bases respectively, with 8 bases between them. This CDR3 has 13 residues. Germline CDR1 reads SEHNR; CDR2 reads FQNEAQ (reference sequence). The CDR3, as DNA: TGTGCCAGCAGCTTAGAGGACAATACTGAAGCTTTCTTT. Translating gives CASSLEDNTEAFF. Filled out from reference TRBV7-9 and TRBJ1-1, the complete variable domain reads DTGVSQNPRHKITKRGQNVTFRCDPISEHNRLYWYRQTLGQGPEFLTYFQNEAQLEKSRLLSDRFSAERPKGSFSTLEIQRTEQGDSAMYLCASSLEDNTEAFFGQGTRLTVV.

The genes are TRBV4-1 and TRBJ2-1; 7 bases map to TRBD1. Germline lookup yields CDR1 MGHRA and CDR2 YSYEKL. CDR3 length equals 16 residues. J lost 5 bases, V lost 0 bases, and 7 bases had no gene match. CDR3 protein: CASSQDLRGTDNEQFF. Written as DNA, the CDR3 is TGCGCCAGCAGCCAAGATCTCAGGGGGACAGACAATGAGCAGTTCTTC.

The chain is built from TRBV5-6 and TRBJ2-1; 8 nucleotides match TRBD2. The CDR3 extends over 15 amino acids. From germline, CDR1 is SGHDT and CDR2 YYEEEE. Unmatched junction bases numbered 10, after V lost 3 bases and J lost 8 bases. The CDR3 loop is CASSSRLAPRDEQFF. The CDR3 nucleotides are TGTGCCAGCAGCTCCCGACTAGCGCCTAGGGATGAGCAGTTCTTC.

This sequence joins TRBV7-2 and TRBJ1-3; D is possibly TRBD1 (5 bases). The CDR3 spans 16 residues. Deletions cut 4 bases from V and 0 bases from J, with 13 bases between. CDR1 and CDR2 from the germline V gene are SGHTA and FQGNSA. CDR3 region: CASSWGGRSSGNTIYF. The CDR3 DNA reads as TGTGCCAGCAGCTGGGGGGGACGGAGCTCTGGAAACACCATATATTTT.